These 26 T cell receptor beta chains originate from one sample sequenced in a study of blood T cell repertoires in COVID-19. Profiling relied on immunoSEQ multiplex PCR, and the TCRdb table lists in-frame clones only, not all of them. The data hold 95,000 to 150,000 clones, with under 80% observed a single time. The sample was peripheral blood. Receptors were obtained from a man aged 65 to 85 with acute or convalescent COVID-19.

The rearrangement joins TRBV4-1 to TRBJ1-4, with TRBD1 identical over 8 bases. The CDR3 runs to 15 residues. Losses at the gene ends were 5 bases for V and 4 bases for J; bases not matched to a gene: 6. The germline V gene encodes CDR1 MGHRA and CDR2 YSYEKL. The chain's CDR3 is CASSFWTGSNEKLFF. The CDR3 region has the DNA TGCGCCAGCAGCTTTTGGACAGGGAGTAATGAAAAACTGTTTTTT.

V and J are TRBV28 and TRBJ1-1; D perhaps matches TRBD1 (5 bases). Trimming pared 7 bases from V and 0 bases from J, leaving 15 bases between. The V gene's germline CDR1 is MDHEN and CDR2 SYDVKM. The CDR3 covers 15 residues. In nucleotides, the CDR3 is TGTGCCAGCATCCGAGGGGAGGGGATGAACACTGAAGCTTTCTTT. Its protein product is CASIRGEGMNTEAFF.

J is TRBJ2-6 and V is TRBV19; 12 bases are a match to TRBD1. Trimming cost V 5 bases and J 4 bases; bases outside gene matches: 9. Germline CDR1 is LNHDA and CDR2 is SQIVND (reference sequence). The CDR3 is 18 residues long. CDR3 amino acids: CASSSIRDRGLGANVLTF. CDR3 nucleotide sequence: TGTGCCAGTAGTTCAATTCGGGACAGGGGGCTCGGGGCCAACGTCCTGACTTTC.

The chain has TRBV4-3 and TRBJ1-1, with 10 positions matching TRBD1. With V trimmed by 2 bases and J by 10 bases, 7 bases remained unmatched. Germline values: CDR1 LGHNA, CDR2 YSLEER. This CDR3 has 14 amino acids. In nucleotides, the CDR3 is TGCGCCAGCAGCCAATACCGGGACAGGGGAAGAGCTTTCTTT. Protein product: CASSQYRDRGRAFF.

The sample holds one count of this clone. This rearrangement joins TRBV7-2 to TRBJ2-6; D call uncertain. There are 17 residues in the CDR3. V lost 2 bases and J lost 0, with 11 bases in between. Germline V lookup: CDR1 SGHTA, CDR2 FQGNSA. The chain's CDR3 is CASSLYTMNSGANVLTF. The CDR3 DNA reads as TGTGCCAGCAGCTTATACACTATGAACTCTGGGGCCAACGTCCTGACTTTC.

The CDR3 loop is CASSGGGGAPLMETQYF. The DNA of the CDR3 is TGTGCCAGCAGCGGGGGAGGGGGGGCCCCTCTTATGGAGACCCAGTACTTC. This sequence joins TRBV5-4 and TRBJ2-5, with D maybe TRBD2 (7 bases). Per the germline V gene, CDR1 is SGHNT and CDR2 is YYREEE (reference sequence). V lost 4 bases and J 5 bases, leaving 24 bases between the germline ends. The CDR3 runs to 17 residues.

The gene calls are TRBV7-2 and TRBJ2-1; D is possibly TRBD2 (5 bases). Trimming stripped 5 bases from V and 4 bases from J, with 15 bases between. Germline V gene sequence: CDR1 SGHTA, CDR2 FQGNSA. The CDR3 has 15 residues. CDR3: CASSPPGSRYNEQFF. The CDR3, as DNA: TGTGCCAGCAGCCCCCCGGGGTCGCGGTACAATGAGCAGTTCTTC.

The chain combines TRBV6-6 with TRBJ2-7; D ambiguous. CDR3 length: 15 amino acids. V was pared by 2 bases and J by 7 bases, with 18 bases between. Germline CDR1 is MNHNY and CDR2 is SVGAGI (reference sequence). CDR3 in amino acids: CASSYGGQTSREQYF. The CDR3 nucleotides read TGTGCCAGCAGTTACGGCGGCCAGACCTCTAGAGAGCAGTACTTC.

The chain is built from TRBV6-5 and TRBJ2-5; D is unclear. CDR3 length: 12 amino acids. Trimming took off 7 bases at V and 5 bases at J, with 11 bases between the two ends. CDR1 and CDR2 from the germline V gene are MNHEY and SVGAGI. The CDR3 sequence is CASTLDGETQYF. The CDR3, as DNA: TGTGCCAGCACCCTAGACGGTGAGACCCAGTACTTC.

The chain recombines TRBV7-9 with TRBJ2-7, with D possibly being TRBD1 (7 bases). V shed 3 bases and J shed 4 bases, with 10 bases lying between them. CDR1 is SEHNR, CDR2 FQNEAQ, per germline (reference sequence). This CDR3 is built from 13 residues. This chain's CDR3 is CASSFPGGYEQYF. The DNA of the CDR3 is TGTGCCAGCAGCTTTCCAGGGGGGTACGAGCAGTACTTC.

Only a few counts were recorded for this clone. The chain recombines TRBV14 with TRBJ2-1; D might be TRBD2 (6 bases). Trimming took 3 bases from V and 8 from J, leaving 20 bases between them. This CDR3 has 16 residues. Looked up from germline, CDR1 is SGHDN and CDR2 is FVKESK. The CDR3 DNA is TGTGCCAGCAGCCATTCCGGGACTCCCCTAACAGATGAGCAGTTCTTC. Translating it yields CASSHSGTPLTDEQFF.

This clone was recorded many times. This chain links TRBV19 with TRBJ1-5; D perhaps matches TRBD1 (6 bases). Germline assignment: CDR1 LNHDA and CDR2 SQIVND (reference sequence). Deletions cut 3 bases from V and 6 bases from J, with 9 bases between. CDR3 size: 13 residues. CDR3 in DNA: TGTGCCAGTAGTATCGGGGGGCCTCAGCCCCAGCATTTT. This translates into CASSIGGPQPQHF.

The chain links TRBV11-3 to TRBJ1-2, with D possibly TRBD1 on 5 matching bases. Per the germline V gene, CDR1 is SGHNT and CDR2 is YENEEA. The V end lost 2 bases, the J end lost 7 bases, and 14 bases lay between the germline ends. This CDR3 spans 14 amino acids. The CDR3 region has the DNA TGTGCCAGCAGCTTACCTGCAGGGATTGGTGGCTACACCTTC. Translating it yields CASSLPAGIGGYTF.

This clone came up a few times. This chain connects TRBV7-8 to TRBJ2-3; TRBD2 might be the D (6 bases). The CDR3 extends over 18 amino acids. The germline V gene encodes CDR1 SGHVS and CDR2 FQNEAQ. With 2 bases removed from V and 6 bases from J, the gap between germline ends came to 24 bases. The CDR3 is CASSLRRTGTGGFDTQYF. The CDR3 DNA sequence: TGTGCCAGCAGCTTACGTCGCACCGGGACCGGGGGATTCGATACGCAGTATTTT.

This clone was seen a handful of times. The chain joins TRBV3-1 (or the pseudogene TRBV3-2) to TRBJ1-1; a possible D gene is TRBD1 (5 bases). V shed 1 base and J shed 5 bases, with 14 bases lying between them. Germline-derived CDR1 and CDR2 are LGHDT and YNNKEL (reference sequence). There are 15 residues in the CDR3. CDR3 coding DNA: TGTGCCAGCAGCCAAGGGAACAGGCGAAGGACTGAAGCTTTCTTT. Encoded protein: CASSQGNRRRTEAFF.

This chain uses TRBV21-1 with TRBJ1-6. TRBV21-1 constitutes a pseudogene. The CDR3 totals 14 residues. CDR3 residues: CASSKAEANTPLHF. The CDR3 DNA reads TGTGCCAGCAGCAAAGCAGAGGCAAACACACCCCTCCACTTT.

The chain carries TRBV2 and TRBJ1-4; D might be TRBD1 (5 bases). V lost 6 bases and J lost 6, with 11 bases in between. This CDR3 has 13 residues. CDR1 is SNHLY, CDR2 FYNNEI, per germline. This chain's CDR3 is CASRVEGDEKLFF. The CDR3 nucleotides are TGTGCCAGCAGGGTCGAAGGGGATGAAAAACTGTTTTTT.

The chain employs TRBV5-1 and TRBJ2-5; weak D call: TRBD1 (7 bases). The length of the CDR3 is 14 residues. The germline gives CDR1 SGHRS, CDR2 YFSETQ. The V end lost 4 bases, the J end lost 4 bases, and 14 bases lay between the germline ends. CDR3 sequence (DNA): TGCGCCAGCAGCGCGAGCAGGGGGGCAGAGACCCAGTACTTC. Translating gives CASSASRGAETQYF.

The chain links TRBV4-3 to TRBJ2-2; TRBD1 is a possible D gene (5 bases). V was trimmed by 4 bases and J by 2 bases, leaving 8 bases between them. CDR3 length: 14 amino acids. Germline CDR1 reads LGHNA; CDR2 reads YSLEER. This CDR3 is CASSPDINTGELFF. The CDR3 DNA sequence: TGCGCCAGCAGCCCGGACATTAACACCGGGGAGCTGTTTTTT.

The V call is TRBV7-2, the J call TRBJ1-1; TRBD1 agrees at 11 bases. CDR1 SGHTA and CDR2 FQGNSA come from the germline V gene. The J segment lost 5 bases and the V segment lost 7 bases, leaving 6 bases of the junction unmatched. The CDR3 contains 14 residues. The CDR3, as DNA: TGTGCCAGCACCTCGGACAGGGGGCGTACTGAAGCTTTCTTT. Translation gives CASTSDRGRTEAFF.

This clone was counted only a few times. The chain couples TRBV30 to TRBJ2-7; no clear D gene. CDR1 GTSNPN and CDR2 SVGIG come from the germline V gene (reference sequence). The CDR3 is 13 residues long. Trimming stripped 5 bases from V and 2 bases from J, with 13 bases between. CDR3 in amino acids: CAWVPLGTYEQYF. In nucleotides, the CDR3 is TGTGCCTGGGTTCCGCTAGGAACCTACGAGCAGTACTTC.

The J gene is TRBJ2-3, the V gene TRBV28; D is unresolved. CDR3 size: 12 residues. V gave up 2 bases and J gave up 8 bases, with 8 bases separating them. Germline V gene lookup returns CDR1 MDHEN and CDR2 SYDVKM. The CDR3 DNA follows: TGTGCCAGCAGTTTACAGTTTGGTACGCAGTATTTT. Translation gives CASSLQFGTQYF.

This clone was seen a handful of times. The chain combines TRBV4-3 with TRBJ2-1; 9 bases are a match to TRBD2. The length of the CDR3 is 18 residues. The V and J ends lost 1 base and 0 bases, in that order; junction bases with no gene match: 7. The germline V gene has CDR1 LGHNA and CDR2 YSLEER. CDR3 protein: CASSQGPSGVFSYNEQFF. The CDR3 DNA reads TGCGCCAGCAGCCAAGGGCCTAGCGGGGTGTTCTCCTACAATGAGCAGTTCTTC.

In DNA form, the CDR3 reads TGTGCCAGCAGCTCCGGAGCCGGACAGGGACGGAATCAGCCCCAGCATTTT. Protein sequence: CASSSGAGQGRNQPQHF. V and J are TRBV7-3 and TRBJ1-5, with 8 positions matching TRBD1. J was trimmed by 4 bases and V by 4 bases; bases with no gene match: 12. Germline CDR1 SGHTA, CDR2 FQGTGA. The CDR3 is 17 residues long.

The gene calls are TRBV4-1 and TRBJ1-5; D remains unclear. In germline, CDR1 is MGHRA, CDR2 YSYEKL. The CDR3 has 13 amino acids. V was clipped by 1 base and J by 7 bases, with 8 bases between them. The CDR3 reads CASSQVEGQPQHF. CDR3 coding DNA: TGCGCCAGCAGCCAAGTTGAGGGCCAGCCCCAGCATTTT.

This clone was observed a handful of times. This chain joins TRBV16 and TRBJ1-6, with D perhaps matching TRBD1 (6 bases). V lost 2 bases to trimming and J lost 0 bases, with 11 bases between them. CDR3 length equals 17 residues. From germline, CDR1 is KGHSY and CDR2 FQNENV. As DNA, the CDR3 is TGTGCCAGCAGCCAACCTACAGGGAGCTCCTATAATTCACCCCTCCACTTT. The encoded protein is CASSQPTGSSYNSPLHF.